The present entry profiles one T cell receptor (beta chain) with its context. CDR1 and CDR2 from the germline V gene are SGHRS and YFSETQ. V lost 4 bases, J lost 6 bases, and 7 bases stayed unmatched. CDR3 length: 15 amino acids. The data belong to a study of TIL therapy for anti-PD-1-resistant metastatic lung cancer. Study-level information: Progressing patients received lymphodepletion, expanded TIL infusion and IL-2. Half of patients were current or former smokers. Tumors had a median PD-L1 proportion score of 5% to 6.5%.

Time point in this sample: pre-treatment sample, taken before nivolumab and TIL therapy. The immunoSEQ assay was v3. Libraries were sequenced to around 2 million read pairs (survey) or roughly 5-6.5 million (deep). Sequencing was performed with immunoSEQ multiplex PCR; in TCRdb, only in-frame clones are kept and a portion is missing. The sample yields about 52,000 clones, around 80% seen once. The source was blood, collected at baseline. This chain uses TRBV5-1 with TRBJ1-6, with 7 bases fitting TRBD1. The TCR comes from a woman aged 30-79 years with non-small cell lung cancer. CDR3 loop: CASSIGQDFNSPLHF. The CDR3 bases are TGCGCCAGCAGCATAGGACAGGATTTTAATTCACCCCTCCACTTT.